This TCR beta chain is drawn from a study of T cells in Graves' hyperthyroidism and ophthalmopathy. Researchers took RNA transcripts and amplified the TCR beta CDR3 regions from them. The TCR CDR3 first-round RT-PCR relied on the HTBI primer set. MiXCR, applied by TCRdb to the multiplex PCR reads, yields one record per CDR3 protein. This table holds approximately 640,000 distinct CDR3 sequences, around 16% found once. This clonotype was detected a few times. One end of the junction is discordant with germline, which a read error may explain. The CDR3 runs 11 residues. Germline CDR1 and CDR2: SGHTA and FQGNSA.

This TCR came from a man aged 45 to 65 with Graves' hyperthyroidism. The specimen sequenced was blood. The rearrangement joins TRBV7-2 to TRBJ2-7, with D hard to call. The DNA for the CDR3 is TGTGCCAGCACCTTAGGCCACGAGCAGTACTTC. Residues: CASTLGHEQYF.